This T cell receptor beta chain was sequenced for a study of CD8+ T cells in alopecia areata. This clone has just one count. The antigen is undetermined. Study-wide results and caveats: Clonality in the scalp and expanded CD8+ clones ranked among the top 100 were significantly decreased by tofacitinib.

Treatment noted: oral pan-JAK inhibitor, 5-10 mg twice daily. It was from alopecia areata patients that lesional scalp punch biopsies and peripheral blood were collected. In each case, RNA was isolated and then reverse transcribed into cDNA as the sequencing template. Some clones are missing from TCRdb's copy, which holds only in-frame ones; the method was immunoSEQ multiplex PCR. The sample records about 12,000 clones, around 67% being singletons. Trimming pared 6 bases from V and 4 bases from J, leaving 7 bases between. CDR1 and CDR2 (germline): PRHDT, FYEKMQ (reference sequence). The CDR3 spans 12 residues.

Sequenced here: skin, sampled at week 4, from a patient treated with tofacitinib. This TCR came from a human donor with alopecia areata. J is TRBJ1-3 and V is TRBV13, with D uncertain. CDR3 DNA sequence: TGTGCCAGCAGTACAGAAGGAAACACCATATATTTT. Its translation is CASSTEGNTIYF.